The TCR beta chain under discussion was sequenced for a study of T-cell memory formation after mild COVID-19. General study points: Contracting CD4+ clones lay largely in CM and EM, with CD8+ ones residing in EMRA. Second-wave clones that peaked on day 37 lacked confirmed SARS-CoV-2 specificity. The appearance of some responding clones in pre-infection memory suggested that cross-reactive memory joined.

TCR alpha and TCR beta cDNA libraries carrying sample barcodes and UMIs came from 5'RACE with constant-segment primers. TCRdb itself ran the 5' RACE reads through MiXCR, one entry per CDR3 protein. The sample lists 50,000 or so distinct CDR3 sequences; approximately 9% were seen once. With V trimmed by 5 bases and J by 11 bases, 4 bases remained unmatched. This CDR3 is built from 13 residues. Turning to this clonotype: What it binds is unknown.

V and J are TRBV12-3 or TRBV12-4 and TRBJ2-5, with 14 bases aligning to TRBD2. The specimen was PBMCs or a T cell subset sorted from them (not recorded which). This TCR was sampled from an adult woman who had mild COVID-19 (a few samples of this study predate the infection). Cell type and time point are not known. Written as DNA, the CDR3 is TGTGCCAGCAGTCCGGGACTAGCGGGGGTACAGTACTTC. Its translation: CASSPGLAGVQYF.